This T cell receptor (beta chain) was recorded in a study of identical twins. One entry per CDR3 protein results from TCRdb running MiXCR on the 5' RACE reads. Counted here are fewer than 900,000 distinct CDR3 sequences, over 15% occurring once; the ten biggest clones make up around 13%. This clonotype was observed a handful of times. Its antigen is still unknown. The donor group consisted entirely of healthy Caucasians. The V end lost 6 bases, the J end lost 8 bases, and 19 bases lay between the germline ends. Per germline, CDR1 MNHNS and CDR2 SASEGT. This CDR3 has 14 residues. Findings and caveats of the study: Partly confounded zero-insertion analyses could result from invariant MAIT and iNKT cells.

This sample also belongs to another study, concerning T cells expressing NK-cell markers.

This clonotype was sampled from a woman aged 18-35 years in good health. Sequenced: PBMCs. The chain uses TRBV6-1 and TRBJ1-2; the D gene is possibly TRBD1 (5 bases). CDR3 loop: CASRKGTALRGYTF. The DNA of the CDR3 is TGTGCCAGCAGAAAGGGGACCGCCCTTAGGGGCTACACCTTC.